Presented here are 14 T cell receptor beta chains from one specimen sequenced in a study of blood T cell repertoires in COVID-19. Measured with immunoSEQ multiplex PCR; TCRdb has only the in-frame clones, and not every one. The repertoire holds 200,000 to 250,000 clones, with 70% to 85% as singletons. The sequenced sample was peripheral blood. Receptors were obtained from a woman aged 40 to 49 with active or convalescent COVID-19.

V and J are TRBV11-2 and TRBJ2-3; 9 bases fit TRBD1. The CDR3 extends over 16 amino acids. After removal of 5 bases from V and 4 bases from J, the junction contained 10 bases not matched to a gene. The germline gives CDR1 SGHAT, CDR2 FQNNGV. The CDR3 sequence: CASSPRGTGLADTQYF. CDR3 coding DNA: TGTGCCAGCAGCCCCCGTGGGACAGGGCTGGCAGATACGCAGTATTTT.

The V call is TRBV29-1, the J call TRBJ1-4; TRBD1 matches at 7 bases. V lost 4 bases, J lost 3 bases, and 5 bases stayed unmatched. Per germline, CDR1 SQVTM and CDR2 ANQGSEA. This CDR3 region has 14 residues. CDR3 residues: CSVATGTANEKLFF. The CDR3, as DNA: TGCAGCGTTGCCACCGGGACAGCTAATGAAAAACTGTTTTTT.

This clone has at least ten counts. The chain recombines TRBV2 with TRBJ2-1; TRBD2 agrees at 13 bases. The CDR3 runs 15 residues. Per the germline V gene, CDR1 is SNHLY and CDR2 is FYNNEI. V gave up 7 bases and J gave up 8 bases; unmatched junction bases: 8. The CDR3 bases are TGTGCCAGCAACCCCAGGACTAGCGGGGGAGATGAGCAGTTCTTC. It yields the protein CASNPRTSGGDEQFF.

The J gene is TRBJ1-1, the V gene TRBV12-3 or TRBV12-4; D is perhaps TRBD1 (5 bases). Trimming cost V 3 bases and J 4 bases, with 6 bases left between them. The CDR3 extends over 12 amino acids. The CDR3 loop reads CASSFGGTEAFF. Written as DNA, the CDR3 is TGTGCCAGCAGTTTCGGGGGCACTGAAGCTTTCTTT.

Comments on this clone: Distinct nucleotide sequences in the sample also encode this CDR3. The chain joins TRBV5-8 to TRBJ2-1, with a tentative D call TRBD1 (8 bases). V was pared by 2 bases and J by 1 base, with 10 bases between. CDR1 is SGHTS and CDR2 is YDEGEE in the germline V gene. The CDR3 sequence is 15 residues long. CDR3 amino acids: CASSLQGGSYNEQFF. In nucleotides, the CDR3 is TGTGCCAGCAGCTTACAGGGGGGGTCCTACAATGAGCAGTTCTTC.

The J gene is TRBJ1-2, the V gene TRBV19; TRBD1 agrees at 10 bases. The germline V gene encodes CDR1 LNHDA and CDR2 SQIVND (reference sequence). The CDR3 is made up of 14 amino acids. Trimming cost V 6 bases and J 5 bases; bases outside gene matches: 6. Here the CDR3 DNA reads TGTGCCAGTAGCCTGGGACAGGGGTGGTATGGCTACACCTTC. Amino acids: CASSLGQGWYGYTF.

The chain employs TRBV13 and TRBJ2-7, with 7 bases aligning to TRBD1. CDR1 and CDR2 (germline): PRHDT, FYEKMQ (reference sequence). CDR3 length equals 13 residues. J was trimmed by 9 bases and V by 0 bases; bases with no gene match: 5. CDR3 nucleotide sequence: TGTGCCAGCAGCTTAGGCGGGGACAGCTTGCAGTACTTC. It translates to CASSLGGDSLQYF.

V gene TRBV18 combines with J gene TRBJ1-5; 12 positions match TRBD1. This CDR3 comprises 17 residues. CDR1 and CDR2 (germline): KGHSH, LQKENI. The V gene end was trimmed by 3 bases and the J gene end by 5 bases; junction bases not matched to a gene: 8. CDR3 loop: CASSPGTGGYQDQPQHF. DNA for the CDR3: TGTGCCAGCTCACCCGGGACAGGGGGCTACCAGGATCAGCCCCAGCATTTT.

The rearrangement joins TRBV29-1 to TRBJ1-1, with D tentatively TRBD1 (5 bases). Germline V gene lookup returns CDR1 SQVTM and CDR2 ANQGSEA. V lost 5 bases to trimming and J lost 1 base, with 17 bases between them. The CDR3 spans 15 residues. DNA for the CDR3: TGCAGCGTTTGGGACTCCGGATGGGGGAACACTGAAGCTTTCTTT. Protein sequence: CSVWDSGWGNTEAFF.

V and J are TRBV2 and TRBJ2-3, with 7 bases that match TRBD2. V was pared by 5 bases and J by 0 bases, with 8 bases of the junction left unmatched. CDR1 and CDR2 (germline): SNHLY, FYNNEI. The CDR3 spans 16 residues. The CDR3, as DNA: TGTGCCAGCAGTAGATGGGGGGGGTCAAGCACAGATACGCAGTATTTT. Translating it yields CASSRWGGSSTDTQYF.

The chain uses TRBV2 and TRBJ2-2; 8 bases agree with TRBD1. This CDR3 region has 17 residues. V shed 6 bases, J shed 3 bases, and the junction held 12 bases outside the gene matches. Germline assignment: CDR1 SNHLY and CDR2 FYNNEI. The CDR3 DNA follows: TGTGCCAGCAGGTTTGACAGGGGCGCCGCTTACACCGGGGAGCTGTTTTTT. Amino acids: CASRFDRGAAYTGELFF. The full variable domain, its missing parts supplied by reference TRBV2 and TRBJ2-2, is EPEVTQTPSHQVTQMGQEVILRCVPISNHLYFYWYRQILGQKVEFLVSFYNNEISEKSEIFDDQFSVERPDGSNFTLKIRSTKLEDSAMYFCASRFDRGAAYTGELFFGEGSRLTVL.

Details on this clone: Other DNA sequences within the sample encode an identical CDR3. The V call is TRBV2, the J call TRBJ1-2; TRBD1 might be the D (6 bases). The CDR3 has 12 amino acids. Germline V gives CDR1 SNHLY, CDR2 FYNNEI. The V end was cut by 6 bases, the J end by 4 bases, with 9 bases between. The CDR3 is CASSDRSYGYTF. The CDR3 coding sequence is TGTGCCAGCAGCGACAGGTCCTATGGCTACACCTTC.

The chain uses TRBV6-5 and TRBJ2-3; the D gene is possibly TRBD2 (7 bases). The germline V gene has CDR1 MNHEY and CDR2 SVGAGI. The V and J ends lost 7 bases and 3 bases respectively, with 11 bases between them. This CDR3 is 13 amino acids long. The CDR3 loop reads CASKAGATDTQYF. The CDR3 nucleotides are TGTGCCAGCAAGGCGGGGGCTACAGATACGCAGTATTTT.

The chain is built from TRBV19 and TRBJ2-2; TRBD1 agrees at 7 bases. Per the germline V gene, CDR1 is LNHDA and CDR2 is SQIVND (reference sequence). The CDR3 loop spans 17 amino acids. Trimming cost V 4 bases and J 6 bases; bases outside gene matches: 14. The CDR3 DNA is TGTGCCAGTAGTAGGGACAGACGGGACGAGTGGGCCGGGGAGCTGTTTTTT. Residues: CASSRDRRDEWAGELFF. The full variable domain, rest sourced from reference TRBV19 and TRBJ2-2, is DGGITQSPKYLFRKEGQNVTLSCEQNLNHDAMYWYRQDPGQGLRLIYYSQIVNDFQKGDIAEGYSVSREKKESFPLTVTSAQKNPTAFYLCASSRDRRDEWAGELFFGEGSRLTVL.